This T cell receptor (beta chain) was identified in a study of cytomegalovirus exposure and HLA in healthy donors. Study at large: Of approximately 400 genotyped donors, approximately 84% clustered with self-reported Caucasian donors. The study's findings and limits: TCR beta V- and J-gene trimming, according to a later analysis, was linked to a missense DCLRE1C variant. Excluded: some indistinguishable V segments such as TRBV6-2 and TRBV6-3.

Trimming pared 3 bases from V and 4 bases from J, leaving 14 bases between. The CDR3 loop spans 15 amino acids. Germline V gene sequence: CDR1 MRHNA, CDR2 SNTAGT. The PCR was carried out with 60 Vbeta primers and 13 Jbeta primers. This table comes from immunoSEQ multiplex PCR, and its TCRdb copy is limited to in-frame clones, with some not included. The repertoire holds about 200,000 clones, with around three quarters as singletons. A word on this clone: The antigen is not known.

V gene TRBV6-4 combines with J gene TRBJ2-3; perhaps TRBD2 as D (6 bases). The clonotype was recovered from a woman aged 25 to 39 in good health and CMV-seronegative. Sequencing was carried out using PBMCs. The CDR3 loop is CASSEEGGNADTQYF. The CDR3 bases are TGTGCCAGCAGTGAGGAGGGCGGGAATGCAGATACGCAGTATTTT.